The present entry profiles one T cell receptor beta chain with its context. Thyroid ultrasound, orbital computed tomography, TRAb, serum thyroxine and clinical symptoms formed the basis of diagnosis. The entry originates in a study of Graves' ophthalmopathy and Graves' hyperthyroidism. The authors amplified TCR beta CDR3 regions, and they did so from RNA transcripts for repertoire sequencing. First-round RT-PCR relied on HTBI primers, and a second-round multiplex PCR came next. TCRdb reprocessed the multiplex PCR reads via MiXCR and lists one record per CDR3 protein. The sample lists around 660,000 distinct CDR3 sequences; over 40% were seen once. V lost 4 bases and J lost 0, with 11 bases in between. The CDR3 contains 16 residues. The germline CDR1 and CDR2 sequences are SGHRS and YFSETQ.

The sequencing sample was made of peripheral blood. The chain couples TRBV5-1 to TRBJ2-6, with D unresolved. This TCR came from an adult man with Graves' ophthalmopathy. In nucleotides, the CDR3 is TGCGCCAGCAGCCTAGGTCTGAGCTCTGGGGCCAACGTCCTGACTTTC. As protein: CASSLGLSSGANVLTF.